Given below is one TCR beta chain in context. The antigen remains undetermined. These data originate in a study of CD8+CD57+ T cells in acquired aplastic anemia. For the study at large: Sorted CD4+ plus CD8+ cells gave DNA averaging approximately 3.2 ug. Broader study findings: Overlapping CD8+ CDR3 repertoires of patients and controls contained under 30 shared sequences.

V was trimmed by 0 bases and J by 6 bases, leaving 13 bases between them. The CDR3 spans 15 residues. Germline V gene lookup returns CDR1 SGDLS and CDR2 YYNGEE. Using genomic DNA as the template, TCR beta VDJ and CDR3 profiling was carried out. TCRdb recomputed calls from the reads with MiXCR, one row per CDR3 protein. The sample lists 200,000 or so distinct CDR3 sequences, about 64% occurring once. V usage is TRBV9 and J usage is TRBJ1-5; the D gene is possibly TRBD1 (5 bases). Sequences were obtained from sorted CD4+, CD8+, or CD8+CD57+ T cells (not recorded which) from PBMCs. The TCR comes from a human donor with severe aplastic anemia or a healthy control (not recorded which). As DNA, the CDR3 is TGTGCCAGCAGCGTAGAAAGGGGAGGTTGTCAGCCCCAGCATTTT. Amino acids: CASSVERGGCQPQHF.